This TCR beta chain was identified during a study of T-cell reconstitution after alpha-beta-depleted transplantation in children. During its preparation, the TCRbeta library received unique molecular identifiers. TCRdb passed the PCR reads through MiXCR, listing each CDR3 protein once. Of a few hundred thousand distinct CDR3 sequences in the sample, around a tenth were seen once. Material: PBMCs from the stem cell graft donor, obtained from the stem cell graft. The receptor's source is a human donor who donated a stem cell graft to a child with acute lymphoblastic leukemia.

The chain's CDR3 is CASSEGRPGELFF. CDR3 in DNA: TGTGCCAGCAGTGAGGGGCGTCCCGGGGAGCTGTTTTTT. The chain couples TRBV2 to TRBJ2-2; D may be TRBD1 (5 bases). V lost 3 bases and J 6 bases, leaving 8 bases between the germline ends. Looked up from germline, CDR1 is SNHLY and CDR2 is FYNNEI. This CDR3 is built from 13 residues. Together with reference TRBV2 and TRBJ2-2, the CDR3 gives the full variable domain: EPEVTQTPSHQVTQMGQEVILRCVPISNHLYFYWYRQILGQKVEFLVSFYNNEISEKSEIFDDQFSVERPDGSNFTLKIRSTKLEDSAMYFCASSEGRPGELFFGEGSRLTVL.